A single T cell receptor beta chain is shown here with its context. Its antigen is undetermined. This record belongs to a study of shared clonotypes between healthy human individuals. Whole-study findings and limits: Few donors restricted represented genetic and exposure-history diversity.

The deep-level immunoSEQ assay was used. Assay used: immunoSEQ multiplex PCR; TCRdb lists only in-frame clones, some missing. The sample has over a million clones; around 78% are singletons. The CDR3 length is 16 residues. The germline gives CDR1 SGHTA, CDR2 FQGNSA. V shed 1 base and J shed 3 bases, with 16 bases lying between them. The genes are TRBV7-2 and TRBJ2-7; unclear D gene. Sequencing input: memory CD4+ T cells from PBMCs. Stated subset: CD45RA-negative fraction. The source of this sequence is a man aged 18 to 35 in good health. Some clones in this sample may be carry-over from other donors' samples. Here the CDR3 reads CASSLDRAQTLYEQYF. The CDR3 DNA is TGTGCCAGCAGCTTAGACCGCGCGCAAACTCTCTACGAGCAGTACTTC.